This TCR beta chain comes out of a study of shared clonotypes between healthy human individuals. Study in general: Three plates each covered CD4 naive and memory; CD8 naive two, CD8 memory one. Regarding the study as a whole: Generally, naive subsets came out with larger estimated richness than memory subsets.

V was clipped by 0 bases and J by 6 bases, with 9 bases between them. The CDR3 spans 13 residues. Germline CDR1 and CDR2: SGHAT and FQNNGV. Some 30,000 T cell genomes, or 200 ng DNA, went into the sorted-subset replicate PCRs. Only in-frame clones appear in the TCRdb table, and some are missing; sequencing was by immunoSEQ multiplex PCR. The sample holds around 2.1 million clones; 85% to 95% are singletons and the top ten take under 2%. Only CD45RO-negative cells positively selected for CCR7 counted as naive CD8 cells, so terminally differentiated effector memory CD45RA+ cells were excluded. This clone came up once. Its antigen remains unidentified.

The sequencing input was naive CD8+ T cells from PBMCs. This sequence originates from a man between 18 and 35 years old in good health. Some clones in this sample may be carry-over from other donors' samples. J is TRBJ2-7 and V is TRBV11-2; tentatively, D is TRBD1 or TRBD2 (5 bases each). CDR3 in amino acids: CASSLEGTGEQYF. DNA for the CDR3: TGTGCCAGCAGCTTAGAAGGGACCGGCGAGCAGTACTTC.